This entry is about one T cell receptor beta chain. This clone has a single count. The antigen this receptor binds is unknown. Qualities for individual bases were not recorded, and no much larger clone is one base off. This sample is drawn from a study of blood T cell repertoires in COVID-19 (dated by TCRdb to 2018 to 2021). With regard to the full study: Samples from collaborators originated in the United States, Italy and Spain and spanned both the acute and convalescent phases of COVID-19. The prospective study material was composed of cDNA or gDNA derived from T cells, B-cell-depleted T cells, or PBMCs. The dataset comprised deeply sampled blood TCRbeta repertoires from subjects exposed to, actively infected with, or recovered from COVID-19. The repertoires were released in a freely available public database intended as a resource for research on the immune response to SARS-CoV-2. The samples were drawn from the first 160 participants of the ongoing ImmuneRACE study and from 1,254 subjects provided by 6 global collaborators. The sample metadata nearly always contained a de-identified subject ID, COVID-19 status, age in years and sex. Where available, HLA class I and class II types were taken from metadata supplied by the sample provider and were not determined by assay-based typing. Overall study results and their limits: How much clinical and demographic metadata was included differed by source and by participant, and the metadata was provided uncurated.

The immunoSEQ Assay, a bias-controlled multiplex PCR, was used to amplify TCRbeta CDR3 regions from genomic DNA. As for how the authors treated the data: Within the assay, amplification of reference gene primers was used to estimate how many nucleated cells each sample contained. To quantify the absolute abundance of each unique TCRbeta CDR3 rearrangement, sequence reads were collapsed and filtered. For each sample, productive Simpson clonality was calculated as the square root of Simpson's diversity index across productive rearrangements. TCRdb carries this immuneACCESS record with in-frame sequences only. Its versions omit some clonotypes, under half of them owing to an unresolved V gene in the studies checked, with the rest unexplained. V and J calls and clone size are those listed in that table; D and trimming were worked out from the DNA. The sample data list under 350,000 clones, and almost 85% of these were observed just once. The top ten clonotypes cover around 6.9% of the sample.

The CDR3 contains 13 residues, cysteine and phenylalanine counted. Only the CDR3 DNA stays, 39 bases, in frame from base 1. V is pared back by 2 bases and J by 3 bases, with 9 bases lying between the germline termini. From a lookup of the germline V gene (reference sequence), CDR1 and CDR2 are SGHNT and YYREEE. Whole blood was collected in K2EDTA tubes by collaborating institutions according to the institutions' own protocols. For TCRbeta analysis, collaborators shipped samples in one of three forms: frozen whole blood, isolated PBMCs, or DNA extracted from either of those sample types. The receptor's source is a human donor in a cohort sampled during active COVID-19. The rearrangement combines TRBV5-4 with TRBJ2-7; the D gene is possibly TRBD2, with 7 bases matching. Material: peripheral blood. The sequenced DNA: TGTGCCAGCAGCTTCGGGGGGCACTACGAGCAGTACTTC. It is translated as CASSFGGHYEQYF.